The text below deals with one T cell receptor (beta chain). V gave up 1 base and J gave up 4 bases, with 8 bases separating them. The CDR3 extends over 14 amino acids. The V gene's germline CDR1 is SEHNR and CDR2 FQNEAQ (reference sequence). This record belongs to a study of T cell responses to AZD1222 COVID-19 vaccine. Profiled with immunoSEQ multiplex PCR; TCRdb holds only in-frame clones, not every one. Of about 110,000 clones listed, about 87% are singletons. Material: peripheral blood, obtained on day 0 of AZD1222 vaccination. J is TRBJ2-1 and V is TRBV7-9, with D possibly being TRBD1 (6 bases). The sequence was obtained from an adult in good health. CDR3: CASSLGTVYNEQFF. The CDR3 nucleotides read TGTGCCAGCAGCTTAGGGACAGTTTACAATGAGCAGTTCTTC.